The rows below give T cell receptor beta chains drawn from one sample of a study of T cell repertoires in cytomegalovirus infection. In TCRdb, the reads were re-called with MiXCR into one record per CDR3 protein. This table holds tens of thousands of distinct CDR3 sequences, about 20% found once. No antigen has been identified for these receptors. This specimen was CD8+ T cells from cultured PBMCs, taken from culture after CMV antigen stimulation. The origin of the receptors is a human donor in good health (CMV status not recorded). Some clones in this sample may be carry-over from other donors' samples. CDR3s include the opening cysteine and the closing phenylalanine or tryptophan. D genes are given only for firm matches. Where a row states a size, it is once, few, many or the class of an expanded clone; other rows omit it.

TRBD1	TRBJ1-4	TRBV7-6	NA	TGTGCCAGCAGCTTAGGACAGGGAGATGAAAAACTGTTTTTT	CASSLGQGDEKLFF
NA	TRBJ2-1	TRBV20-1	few	TGCAGTGAATCACGTCGGGGGAGGAATGAGCAGTTCTTC	CSESRRGRNEQFF
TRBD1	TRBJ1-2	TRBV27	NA	TGTGCCAGCAGTCCTAGGACAGGGGATGGCTACACCTTC	CASSPRTGDGYTF
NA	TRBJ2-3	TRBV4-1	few	TGCGCCAGCAGCCAAGATAGGGGGGACACAGATACGCAGTATTTT	CASSQDRGDTDTQYF
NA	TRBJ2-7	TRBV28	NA	TGTGCCAGCAGTTTTCGGGACATAGGGAGCTACGAGCAGTACTTC	CASSFRDIGSYEQYF
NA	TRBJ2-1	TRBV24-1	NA	TGTGCCACCAGTGACCCCCGGGACACCGACTCCTACAATGAGCAGTTCTTC	CATSDPRDTDSYNEQFF
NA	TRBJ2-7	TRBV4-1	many	TGCGCCAGCAGCCAAGGACCCTACGAGCAGTACTTC	CASSQGPYEQYF
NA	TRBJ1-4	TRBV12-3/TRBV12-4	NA	TGTGCCAGCAGTTTGACGGGGGTAACTGGTGAAAAACTGTTTTTT	CASSLTGVTGEKLFF
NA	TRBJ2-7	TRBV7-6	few	TGTGCCAGCAGCTTAGCCCCCTACGAGCAGTACTTC	CASSLAPYEQYF
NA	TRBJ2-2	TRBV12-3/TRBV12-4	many	TGTGCCAGCAGAGAGGGGAGACAGCCGAACACCGGGGAGCTGTTTTTT	CASREGRQPNTGELFF
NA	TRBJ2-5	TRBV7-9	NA	TGTGCCAGCAGCTCCGTGGGGAGGCAAGAGACCCAGTACTTC	CASSSVGRQETQYF
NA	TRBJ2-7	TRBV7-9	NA	TGTGCCAGCAGTCGGGACCCGTACGAGCAGTACTTC	CASSRDPYEQYF
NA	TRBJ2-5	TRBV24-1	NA	TGTGCCACCAGTGACTTGGGGACCCAGTACTTC	CATSDLGTQYF
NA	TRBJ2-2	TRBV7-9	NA	TGTGCCAGCAGCTCCCAAGCGACTGCTTACACCGGGGAGCTGTTTTTT	CASSSQATAYTGELFF
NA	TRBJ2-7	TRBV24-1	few	TGTGCCACCAGTGATCCTGACAAGGGAAGCGAGCAGTACTTC	CATSDPDKGSEQYF
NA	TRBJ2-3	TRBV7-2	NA	TGTGCCAGCAGCCCAGACGGACGTGCCTGGGCGCAGTATTTT	CASSPDGRAWAQYF
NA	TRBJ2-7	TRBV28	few	TGTGCCAGCAGTTCTTCCGGGACGCCGGTGTTGTACGAGCAGTACTTC	CASSSSGTPVLYEQYF
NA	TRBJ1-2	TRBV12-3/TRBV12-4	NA	TGTGCCAGCAGCGCTCCCGGAGGGCTGGCTGGCTACACCTTC	CASSAPGGLAGYTF
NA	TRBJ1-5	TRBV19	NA	TGTGCCAGTAGTCCAGTCCGGGAACTGTTCAATCAGCCCCAGCATTTT	CASSPVRELFNQPQHF
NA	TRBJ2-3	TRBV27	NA	TGTGCCAGCAGTAAACAGACAGGCACAGATACGCAGTATTTT	CASSKQTGTDTQYF
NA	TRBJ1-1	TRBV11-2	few	TGTGCCAGCAGCTTAGCCGATATGATGGAGACGAACACTGAAGCTTTCTTT	CASSLADMMETNTEAFF
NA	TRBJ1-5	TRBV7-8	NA	TGTGCCAGCAGCTTAGTGGGCGGTGGGAATCAGCCCCAGCATTTT	CASSLVGGGNQPQHF
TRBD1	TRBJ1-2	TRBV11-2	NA	TGTGCCAACAGCCACGGACAGGGCGCCTATGGCTACACCTTC	CANSHGQGAYGYTF
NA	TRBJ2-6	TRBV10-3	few	TGTGCCATCACCAACCGGGACACCTCTGGGGCCAACGTCCTGACTTTC	CAITNRDTSGANVLTF
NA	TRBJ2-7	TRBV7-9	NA	TGTGCCAGCAGCCCATCCTCCTCGACAGGATCCTACGAGCAGTACTTC	CASSPSSSTGSYEQYF
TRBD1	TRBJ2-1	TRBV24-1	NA	TGTGCCACCAAAGGACAGGAGACTTACAATGAGCAGTTCTTC	CATKGQETYNEQFF
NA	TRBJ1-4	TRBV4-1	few	TGCGCCAGCAGCCAAGTGCAACGGGGGGAAAAACTGTTTTTT	CASSQVQRGEKLFF
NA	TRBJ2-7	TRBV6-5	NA	TGTGCCAGCAGTTACTCGAGGGAGTATGGGTCCAGTTCCTACGAGCAGTACTTC	CASSYSREYGSSSYEQYF
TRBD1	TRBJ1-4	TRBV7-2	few	TGTGCCAGCAGCTTAAGGGACAGTCGAGCAACTAATGAAAAACTGTTTTTT	CASSLRDSRATNEKLFF